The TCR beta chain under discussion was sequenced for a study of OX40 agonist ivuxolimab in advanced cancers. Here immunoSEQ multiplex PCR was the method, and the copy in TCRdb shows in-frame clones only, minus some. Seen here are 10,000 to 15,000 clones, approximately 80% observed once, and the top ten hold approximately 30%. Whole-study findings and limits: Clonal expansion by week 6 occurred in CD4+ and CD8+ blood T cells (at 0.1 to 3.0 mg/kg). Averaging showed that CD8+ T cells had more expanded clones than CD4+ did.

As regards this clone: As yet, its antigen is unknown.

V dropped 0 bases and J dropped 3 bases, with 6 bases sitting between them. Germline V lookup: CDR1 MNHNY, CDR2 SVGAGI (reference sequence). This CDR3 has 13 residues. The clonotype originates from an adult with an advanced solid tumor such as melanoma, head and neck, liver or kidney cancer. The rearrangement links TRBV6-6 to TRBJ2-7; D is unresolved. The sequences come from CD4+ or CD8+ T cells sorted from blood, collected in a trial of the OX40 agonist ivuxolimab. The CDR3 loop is CASSYSLYYEQYF. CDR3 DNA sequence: TGTGCCAGCAGTTACTCGTTATACTACGAGCAGTACTTC.